This section outlines one T cell receptor beta chain sequence together with its context. Its specificity is not known. The data are from a study of cytomegalovirus exposure and HLA in healthy donors. Study results and limitations: In a later analysis, TCR beta V- and J-gene trimming showed a link to a missense DCLRE1C variant.

The study ran its PCR with 60 Vbeta and 13 Jbeta primers. Measured with immunoSEQ multiplex PCR; TCRdb has only the in-frame clones, and not every one. The sample contains some 190,000 clones, about 9% of which appear only once. The CDR3 is 19 residues long. CDR1 SGHAT and CDR2 FQNNGV come from the germline V gene. J lost 0 bases, V lost 5 bases, and 17 bases had no gene match. The TCR sequence derives from a woman aged 30 to 39 in good health and CMV-seropositive. Sample: PBMCs. J is TRBJ2-7 and V is TRBV11-2; 9 bases are shared with TRBD1. This chain's CDR3 is CASSLYGTGTQRSSYEQYF. The CDR3 nucleotides read TGTGCCAGCAGCCTATACGGGACAGGGACGCAGAGGAGCTCCTACGAGCAGTACTTC.